The subject of this entry is one T cell receptor beta chain. One entry per CDR3 protein, called by TCRdb with MiXCR from the RT-PCR reads. The table records about 700,000 distinct CDR3 sequences, over 12% of them present only once. CDR1 is MNHEY, CDR2 SVGEGT, per germline. J gave up 2 bases and V 7 bases, and 11 bases lay outside the gene matches. This CDR3 is built from 15 residues. Sequenced: memory CD4+ T cells from blood. The source is a female donor in good health, serving as a healthy control. The rearrangement joins TRBV6-2 or TRBV6-3 to TRBJ2-7; 7 bases are shared with TRBD1. CDR3 protein: CASNDRWDSPYEQYF. The CDR3 bases are TGTGCCAGCAACGACCGCTGGGACAGCCCCTACGAGCAGTACTTC.